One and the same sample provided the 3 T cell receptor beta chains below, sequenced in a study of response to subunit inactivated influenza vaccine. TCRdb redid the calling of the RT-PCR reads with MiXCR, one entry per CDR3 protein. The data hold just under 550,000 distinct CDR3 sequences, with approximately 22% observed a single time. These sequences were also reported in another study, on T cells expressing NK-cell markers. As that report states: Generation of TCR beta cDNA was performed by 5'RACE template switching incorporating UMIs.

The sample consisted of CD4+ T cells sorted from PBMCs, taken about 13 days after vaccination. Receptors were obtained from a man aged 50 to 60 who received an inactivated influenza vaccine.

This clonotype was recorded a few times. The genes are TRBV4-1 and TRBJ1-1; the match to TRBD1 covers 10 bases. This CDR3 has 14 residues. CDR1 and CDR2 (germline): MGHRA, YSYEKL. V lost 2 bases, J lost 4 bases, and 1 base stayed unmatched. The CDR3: CASSQRQGATEAFF. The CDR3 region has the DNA TGCGCCAGCAGCCAAAGACAGGGGGCCACTGAAGCTTTCTTT.

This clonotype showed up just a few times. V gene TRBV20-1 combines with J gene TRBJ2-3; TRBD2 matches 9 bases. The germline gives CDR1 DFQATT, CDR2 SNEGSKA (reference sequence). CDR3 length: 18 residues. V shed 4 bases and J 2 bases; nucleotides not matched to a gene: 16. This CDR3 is CSATGYSSGVRVTDTQYF. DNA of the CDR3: TGCAGTGCTACTGGCTATTCTAGCGGGGTCCGGGTCACAGATACGCAGTATTTT.

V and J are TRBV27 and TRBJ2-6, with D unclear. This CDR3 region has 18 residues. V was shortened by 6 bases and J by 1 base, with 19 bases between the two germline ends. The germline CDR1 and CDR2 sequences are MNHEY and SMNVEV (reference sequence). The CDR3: CASRDPAATMSGANVLTF. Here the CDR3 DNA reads TGTGCCAGCAGGGACCCCGCAGCCACGATGTCTGGGGCCAACGTCCTGACTTTC. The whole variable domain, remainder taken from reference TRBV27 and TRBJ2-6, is EAQVTQNPRYLITVTGKKLTVTCSQNMNHEYMSWYRQDPGLGLRQIYYSMNVEVTDKGDVPEGYKVSRKEKRNFPLILESPSPNQTSLYFCASRDPAATMSGANVLTFGAGSRLTVL.